The clone carrying this TCR beta chain was picked up one time. Its antigen is unidentified. The V gene's germline CDR1 is SNHLY and CDR2 FYNNEI. Trimming at V came to 5 bases and at J to 7 bases, leaving 15 bases not matched to a gene. This CDR3 is 16 amino acids long. The data were obtained in a study of shared clonotypes between healthy human individuals. General study points: Sampling covered blood only; tissue repertoires likely differ. On the whole, naive subsets had larger estimated richness than memory subsets had.

At deep level, the assay was performed. The table came from immunoSEQ multiplex PCR; TCRdb's copy has only in-frame clones and leaves some out. The sample includes some 2,500,000 clones, just under 95% of them seen just once. This TCR derives from a man between 18 and 35 years old in good health. Some clones in this sample may be carry-over from other donors' samples. Specimen: naive CD4+ T cells from PBMCs. The sample's subset: CD45RA+ positively selected. The V call is TRBV2, the J call TRBJ1-1; 8 positions agree with TRBD1. This CDR3 is CASSTRGTGRSLEAFF. Here the CDR3 DNA reads TGTGCCAGCAGTACCCGAGGGACAGGTCGGTCCCTTGAAGCTTTCTTT.